This T cell receptor beta chain emerged from a study of shared T cell receptors in the human thymus. The table came from immunoSEQ multiplex PCR; TCRdb's copy has only in-frame clones and leaves some out. Of over 650,000 clones listed, more than 70% were seen once; the top ten hold roughly 0.0094%. The CDR3 spans 16 residues. Germline values: CDR1 LGHNT, CDR2 FRNRAP. Trimming removed 0 bases from V and 8 bases from J; junction bases left unmatched: 12. This clone appeared once. The sample was also reused in another study, on human thymus T cells. That publication notes: Donors were healthy Finnish babies undergoing corrective operations for congenital heart defects. Resections obtained during corrective heart surgery supplied the thymus tissue. There were highly overlapping thymic repertoires among unrelated individuals, as related research reported.

The sample taken for sequencing was thymocytes. This clonotype was sampled from a boy in the first two years of life with a congenital heart defect. The chain employs TRBV12-5 and TRBJ1-2; 7 bases map to TRBD1. The CDR3 loop is CASGLVHFPQGHGYTF. CDR3 DNA sequence: TGTGCTAGTGGTTTGGTACACTTCCCACAGGGGCACGGCTACACCTTC.